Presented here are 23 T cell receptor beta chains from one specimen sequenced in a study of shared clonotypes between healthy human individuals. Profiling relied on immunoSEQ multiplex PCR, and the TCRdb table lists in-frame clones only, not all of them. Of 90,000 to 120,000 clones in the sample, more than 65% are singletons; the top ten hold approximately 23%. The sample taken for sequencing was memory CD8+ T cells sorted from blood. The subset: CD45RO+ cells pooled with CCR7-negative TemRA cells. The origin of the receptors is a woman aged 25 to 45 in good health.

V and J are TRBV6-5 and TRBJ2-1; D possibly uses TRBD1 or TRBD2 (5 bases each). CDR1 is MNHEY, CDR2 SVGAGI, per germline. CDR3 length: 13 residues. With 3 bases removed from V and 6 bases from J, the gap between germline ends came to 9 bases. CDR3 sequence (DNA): TGTGCCAGCAGTTATGGGGGAGCCAATGAGCAGTTCTTC. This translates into CASSYGGANEQFF.

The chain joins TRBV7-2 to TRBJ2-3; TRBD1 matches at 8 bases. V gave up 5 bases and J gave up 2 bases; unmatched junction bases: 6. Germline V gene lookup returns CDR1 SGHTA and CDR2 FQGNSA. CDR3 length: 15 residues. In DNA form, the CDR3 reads TGTGCCAGCAGCGCTGGGACAGGATACACAGATACGCAGTATTTT. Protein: CASSAGTGYTDTQYF.

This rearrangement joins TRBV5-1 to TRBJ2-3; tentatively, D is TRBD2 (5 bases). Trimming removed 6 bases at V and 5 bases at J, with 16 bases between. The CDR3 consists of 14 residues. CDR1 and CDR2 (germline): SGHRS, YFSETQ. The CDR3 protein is CASNRLSLRDTQYF. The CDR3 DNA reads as TGCGCCAGCAATAGACTATCACTCAGAGATACGCAGTATTTT.

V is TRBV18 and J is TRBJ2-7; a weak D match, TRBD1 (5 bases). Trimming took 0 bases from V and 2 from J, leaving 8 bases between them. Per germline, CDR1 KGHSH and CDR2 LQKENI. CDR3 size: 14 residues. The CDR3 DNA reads TGTGCCAGCTCACCACCGGACAACGCCTACGAGCAGTACTTC. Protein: CASSPPDNAYEQYF.

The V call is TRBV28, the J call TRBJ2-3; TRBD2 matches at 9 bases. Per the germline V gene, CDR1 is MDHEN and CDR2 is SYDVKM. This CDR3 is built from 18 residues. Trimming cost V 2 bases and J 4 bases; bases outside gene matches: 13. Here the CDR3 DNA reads TGTGCCAGCAGTTTAAGTTGGACTAGCGCAAAAAAACCAGATACGCAGTATTTT. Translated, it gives CASSLSWTSAKKPDTQYF.

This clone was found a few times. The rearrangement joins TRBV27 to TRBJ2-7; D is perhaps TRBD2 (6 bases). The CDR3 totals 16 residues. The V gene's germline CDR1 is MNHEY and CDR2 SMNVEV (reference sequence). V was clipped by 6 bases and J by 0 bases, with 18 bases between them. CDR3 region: CASSRPTRTGSYEQYF. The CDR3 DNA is TGTGCCAGCAGCCGCCCGACTAGGACGGGCTCCTACGAGCAGTACTTC.

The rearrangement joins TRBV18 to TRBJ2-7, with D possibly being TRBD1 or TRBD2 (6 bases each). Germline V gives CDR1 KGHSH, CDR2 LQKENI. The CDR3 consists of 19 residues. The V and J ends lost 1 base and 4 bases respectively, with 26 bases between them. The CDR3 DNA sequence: TGTGCCAGCTCACCACAGCACGGGGGCCGGGTCTTCGTGCCTTACGAGCAGTACTTC. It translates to CASSPQHGGRVFVPYEQYF.

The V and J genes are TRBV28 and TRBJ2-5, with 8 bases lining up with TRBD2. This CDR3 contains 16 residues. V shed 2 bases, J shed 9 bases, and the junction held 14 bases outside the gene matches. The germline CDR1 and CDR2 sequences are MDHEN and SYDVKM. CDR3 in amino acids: CASSLITSGPKGAQYF. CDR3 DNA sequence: TGTGCCAGCAGTTTAATTACTAGCGGACCCAAGGGAGCCCAGTACTTC.

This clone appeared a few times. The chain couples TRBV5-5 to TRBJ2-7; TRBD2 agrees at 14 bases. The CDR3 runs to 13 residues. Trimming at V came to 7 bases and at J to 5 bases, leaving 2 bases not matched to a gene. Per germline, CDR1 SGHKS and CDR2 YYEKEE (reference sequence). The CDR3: CASGTSGSNEQYF. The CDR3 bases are TGTGCCAGCGGGACTAGCGGGAGCAACGAGCAGTACTTC.

The CDR3 sequence is CASSPRLAGLYEQYF. As DNA, the CDR3 is TGTGCCAGCAGCCCCCGACTAGCGGGCCTCTACGAGCAGTACTTC. This sequence joins TRBV7-9 and TRBJ2-7, with TRBD2 matching 10 bases. This CDR3 spans 15 amino acids. Looked up from germline, CDR1 is SEHNR and CDR2 is FQNEAQ (reference sequence). V gave up 5 bases and J gave up 3 bases; unmatched junction bases: 7.

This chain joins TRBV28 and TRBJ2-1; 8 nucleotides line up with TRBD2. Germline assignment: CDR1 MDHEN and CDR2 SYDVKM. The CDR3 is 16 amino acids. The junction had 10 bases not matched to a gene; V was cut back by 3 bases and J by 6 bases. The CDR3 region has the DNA TGTGCCAGCAGTTTGCCGGGAGGGAGGGTTATCAATGAGCAGTTCTTC. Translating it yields CASSLPGGRVINEQFF.

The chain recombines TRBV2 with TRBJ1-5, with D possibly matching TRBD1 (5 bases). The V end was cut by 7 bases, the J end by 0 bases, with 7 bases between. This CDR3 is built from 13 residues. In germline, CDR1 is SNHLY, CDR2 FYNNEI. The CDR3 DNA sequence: TGTGCCAGCAAGGGGAATAGCAATCAGCCCCAGCATTTT. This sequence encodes CASKGNSNQPQHF.

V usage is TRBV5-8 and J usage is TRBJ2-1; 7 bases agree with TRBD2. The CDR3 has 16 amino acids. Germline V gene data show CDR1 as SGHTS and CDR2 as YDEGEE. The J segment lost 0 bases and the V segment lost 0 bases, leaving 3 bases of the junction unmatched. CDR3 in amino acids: CASSLVGGSSYNEQFF. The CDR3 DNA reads TGTGCCAGCAGCTTGGTGGGCGGGAGCTCCTACAATGAGCAGTTCTTC.

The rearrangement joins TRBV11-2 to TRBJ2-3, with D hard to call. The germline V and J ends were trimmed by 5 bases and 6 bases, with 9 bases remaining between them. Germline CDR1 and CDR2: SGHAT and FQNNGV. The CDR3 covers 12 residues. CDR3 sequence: CASSPLQDTQYF. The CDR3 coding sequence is TGTGCCAGCAGCCCCCTCCAGGATACGCAGTATTTT.

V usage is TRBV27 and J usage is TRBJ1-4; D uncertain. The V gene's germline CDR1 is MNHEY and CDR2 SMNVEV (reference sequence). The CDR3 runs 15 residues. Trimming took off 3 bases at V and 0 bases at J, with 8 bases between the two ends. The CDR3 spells CASSLAFATNEKLFF. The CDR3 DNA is TGTGCCAGCAGTTTGGCATTTGCAACTAATGAAAAACTGTTTTTT. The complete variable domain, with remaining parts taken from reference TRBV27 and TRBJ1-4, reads EAQVTQNPRYLITVTGKKLTVTCSQNMNHEYMSWYRQDPGLGLRQIYYSMNVEVTDKGDVPEGYKVSRKEKRNFPLILESPSPNQTSLYFCASSLAFATNEKLFFGSGTQLSVL.

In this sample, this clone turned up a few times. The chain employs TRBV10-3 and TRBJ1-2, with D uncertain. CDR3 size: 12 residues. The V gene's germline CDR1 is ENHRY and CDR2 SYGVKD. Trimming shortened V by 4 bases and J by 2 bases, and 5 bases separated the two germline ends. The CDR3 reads CAISGENYGYTF. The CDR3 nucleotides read TGTGCCATCAGTGGAGAGAACTATGGCTACACCTTC.

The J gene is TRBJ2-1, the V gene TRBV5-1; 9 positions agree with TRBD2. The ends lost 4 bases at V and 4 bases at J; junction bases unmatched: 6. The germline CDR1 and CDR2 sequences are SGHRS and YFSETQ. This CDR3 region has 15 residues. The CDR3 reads CASSRGREGYNEQFF. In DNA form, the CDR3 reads TGCGCCAGCAGCCGGGGGCGGGAGGGGTACAATGAGCAGTTCTTC.

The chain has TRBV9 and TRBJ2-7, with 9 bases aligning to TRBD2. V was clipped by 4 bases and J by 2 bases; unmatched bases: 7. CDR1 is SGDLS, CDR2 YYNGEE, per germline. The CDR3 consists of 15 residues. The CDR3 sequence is CASSLGLATPYEQYF. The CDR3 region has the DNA TGTGCCAGCAGCCTAGGACTAGCGACGCCCTACGAGCAGTACTTC.

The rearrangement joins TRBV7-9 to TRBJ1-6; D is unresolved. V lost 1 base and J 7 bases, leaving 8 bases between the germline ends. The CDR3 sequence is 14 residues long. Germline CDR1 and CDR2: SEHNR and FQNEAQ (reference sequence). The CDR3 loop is CASSLGAGNSPLHF. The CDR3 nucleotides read TGTGCCAGCAGCTTAGGGGCCGGGAATTCACCCCTCCACTTT.

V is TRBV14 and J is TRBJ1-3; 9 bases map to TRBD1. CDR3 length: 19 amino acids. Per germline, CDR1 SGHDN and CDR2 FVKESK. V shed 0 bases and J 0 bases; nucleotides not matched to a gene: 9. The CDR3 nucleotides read TGTGCCAGCAGCCAAGAGAACAGGGGGCCATTTCTCTCTGGAAACACCATATATTTT. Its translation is CASSQENRGPFLSGNTIYF.

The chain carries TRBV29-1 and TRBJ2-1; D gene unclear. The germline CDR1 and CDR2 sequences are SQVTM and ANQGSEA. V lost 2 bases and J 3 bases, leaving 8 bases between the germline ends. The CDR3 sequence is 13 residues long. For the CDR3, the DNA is TGCAGCGTTGAAATAGTCTTCTACAATGAGCAGTTCTTC. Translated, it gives CSVEIVFYNEQFF.

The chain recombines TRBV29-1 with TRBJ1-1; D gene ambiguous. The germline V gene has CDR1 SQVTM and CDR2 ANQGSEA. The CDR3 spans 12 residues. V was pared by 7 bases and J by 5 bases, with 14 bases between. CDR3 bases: TGCAGCGCCACCTCAGGTGAGACTGAAGCTTTCTTT. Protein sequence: CSATSGETEAFF.

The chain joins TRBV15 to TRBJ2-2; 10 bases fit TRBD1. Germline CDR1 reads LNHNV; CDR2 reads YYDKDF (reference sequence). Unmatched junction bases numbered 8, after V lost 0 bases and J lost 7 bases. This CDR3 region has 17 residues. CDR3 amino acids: CATSRDKGQGLGGELFF. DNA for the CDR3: TGTGCCACCAGCAGAGATAAGGGACAGGGGTTAGGCGGGGAGCTGTTTTTT. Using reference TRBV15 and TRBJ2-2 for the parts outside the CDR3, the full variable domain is DAMVIQNPRYQVTQFGKPVTLSCSQTLNHNVMYWYQQKSSQAPKLLFHYYDKDFNNEADTPDNFQSRRPNTSFCFLDIRSPGLGDTAMYLCATSRDKGQGLGGELFFGEGSRLTVL.